These T cell receptor beta chains were read from a single sample in a study of neurological immune-mediated disorders. TCRdb redid the calling of the 5' RACE reads with MiXCR, one entry per CDR3 protein. This table holds approximately 32,000 distinct CDR3 sequences, roughly 14% found once. The sequencing input was PBMCs. These receptors all stem from a man in his sixties or seventies in good health. The CDR3 runs from the conserved cysteine through the conserved F or W. D genes are given only for firm matches. Clone sizes are given selectively: once, few, many, or a class where the clone is expanded.

d_call: TRBD1
j_call: TRBJ1-1
v_call: TRBV7-2
clone_size: -
cdr3_aa: CAISYPQGARTEAFF

d_call: TRBD2
j_call: TRBJ2-1
v_call: TRBV6-6
clone_size: medium-sized
cdr3_aa: CASSYSLASGGALDEQFF

d_call: -
j_call: TRBJ2-3
v_call: TRBV9
clone_size: -
cdr3_aa: CASTRQWAVTDTQYF

d_call: -
j_call: TRBJ1-1
v_call: TRBV10-3
clone_size: many
cdr3_aa: CAISERGSTEAFF

d_call: -
j_call: TRBJ1-1
v_call: TRBV7-2
clone_size: -
cdr3_aa: CVSSLQGNTEAFF

d_call: TRBD2
j_call: TRBJ2-7
v_call: TRBV3-1
clone_size: many
cdr3_aa: CASSQAGASGGYEQYF

d_call: TRBD2
j_call: TRBJ2-7
v_call: TRBV3-1
clone_size: -
cdr3_aa: CASSQRGSSYEQYF

d_call: TRBD2
j_call: TRBJ2-1
v_call: TRBV5-1
clone_size: many
cdr3_aa: CASSIVASGENEQFF

d_call: -
j_call: TRBJ2-7
v_call: TRBV7-8
clone_size: many
cdr3_aa: CASSLEQGPYEQYF

d_call: -
j_call: TRBJ1-1
v_call: TRBV20-1
clone_size: many
cdr3_aa: CSARDLIREGAPGTEAFF

d_call: TRBD2
j_call: TRBJ2-3
v_call: TRBV7-9
clone_size: -
cdr3_aa: CASSPGGGREADTQYF

d_call: -
j_call: TRBJ1-6
v_call: TRBV20-1
clone_size: many
cdr3_aa: CSARQPHLNSPLHF

d_call: -
j_call: TRBJ2-1
v_call: TRBV5-5
clone_size: many
cdr3_aa: CASSLGLRRENNEQFF

d_call: -
j_call: TRBJ2-5
v_call: TRBV20-1
clone_size: many
cdr3_aa: CSARETRNQETQYF

d_call: TRBD1
j_call: TRBJ2-7
v_call: TRBV5-1
clone_size: many
cdr3_aa: CASSSPDRGSYEQYF

d_call: -
j_call: TRBJ2-3
v_call: TRBV9
clone_size: many
cdr3_aa: CASSVGGSLWDTQYF

d_call: -
j_call: TRBJ2-1
v_call: TRBV5-1
clone_size: many
cdr3_aa: CASSLVAGAENEQFF

d_call: -
j_call: TRBJ2-7
v_call: TRBV7-3
clone_size: many
cdr3_aa: CASSLETASYEQYF

d_call: -
j_call: TRBJ2-2
v_call: TRBV6-5
clone_size: many
cdr3_aa: CASRGAGQKNTGELFF

d_call: TRBD2
j_call: TRBJ2-1
v_call: TRBV5-1
clone_size: many
cdr3_aa: CASRGLAGGVEQFF

d_call: TRBD1
j_call: TRBJ1-1
v_call: TRBV7-2
clone_size: many
cdr3_aa: CASSSTGGWATEAFF

d_call: -
j_call: TRBJ2-6
v_call: TRBV3-1
clone_size: many
cdr3_aa: CASSPSSGANVLTF

d_call: TRBD1
j_call: TRBJ1-1
v_call: TRBV20-1
clone_size: many
cdr3_aa: CSARERRGGRGAFF

d_call: -
j_call: TRBJ2-1
v_call: TRBV19
clone_size: -
cdr3_aa: CASSISWGVHNEQFF

d_call: TRBD2
j_call: TRBJ2-1
v_call: TRBV7-8
clone_size: many
cdr3_aa: CASSLSGEGYNEQFF

d_call: -
j_call: TRBJ2-2
v_call: TRBV9
clone_size: many
cdr3_aa: CASRTGRDTGELFF

d_call: -
j_call: TRBJ1-6
v_call: TRBV4-3
clone_size: many
cdr3_aa: CASSQDTGFKNSPLHF

d_call: TRBD1
j_call: TRBJ1-1
v_call: TRBV12-3/TRBV12-4
clone_size: many
cdr3_aa: CASRWTGGRNTEAFF

d_call: -
j_call: TRBJ2-7
v_call: TRBV28
clone_size: many
cdr3_aa: CASRKTSYEQYF

d_call: TRBD1
j_call: TRBJ1-5
v_call: TRBV24-1
clone_size: many
cdr3_aa: CATIPRDSNQPQHF

d_call: TRBD1
j_call: TRBJ1-5
v_call: TRBV2
clone_size: -
cdr3_aa: CASRAGQGLGQTQHF

d_call: -
j_call: TRBJ2-4
v_call: TRBV20-1
clone_size: medium-sized
cdr3_aa: CSANARTSQNIQYF

d_call: -
j_call: TRBJ2-1
v_call: TRBV7-2
clone_size: many
cdr3_aa: CASSTTTVSSYNEQFF

d_call: TRBD1
j_call: TRBJ1-3
v_call: TRBV14
clone_size: many
cdr3_aa: CASSPLEGALLSGNTIYF

d_call: -
j_call: TRBJ2-7
v_call: TRBV28
clone_size: many
cdr3_aa: CASRGFLSYEQYF

d_call: -
j_call: TRBJ2-3
v_call: TRBV7-9
clone_size: many
cdr3_aa: CASSLPGPGIHTQYF

d_call: -
j_call: TRBJ2-3
v_call: TRBV2
clone_size: many
cdr3_aa: CASSAMVGAGGDTQYF

d_call: -
j_call: TRBJ2-4
v_call: TRBV21-1
clone_size: many
cdr3_aa: CASSTTYLDRGDPAAKNIQYF

d_call: -
j_call: TRBJ2-2
v_call: TRBV5-1
clone_size: many
cdr3_aa: CASSLASAGELFF

d_call: -
j_call: TRBJ2-1
v_call: TRBV20-1
clone_size: many
cdr3_aa: CSAYSGGGYNEQFF

d_call: TRBD1
j_call: TRBJ1-2
v_call: TRBV12-3/TRBV12-4
clone_size: many
cdr3_aa: CASSPWGQGGSSGYTF

d_call: -
j_call: TRBJ1-5
v_call: TRBV19
clone_size: many
cdr3_aa: CASSIVGGGGQPQHF

d_call: TRBD1
j_call: TRBJ1-1
v_call: TRBV7-2
clone_size: many
cdr3_aa: CASRYDRVNTEAFF

d_call: TRBD1
j_call: TRBJ2-1
v_call: TRBV7-3
clone_size: many
cdr3_aa: CASSLGSGQGATEQFF

d_call: TRBD2
j_call: TRBJ2-5
v_call: TRBV3-1
clone_size: -
cdr3_aa: CASQSGVTQYF

d_call: TRBD2
j_call: TRBJ2-3
v_call: TRBV12-3/TRBV12-4
clone_size: many
cdr3_aa: CASSSFLGGGRDTQYF

d_call: TRBD2
j_call: TRBJ2-3
v_call: TRBV7-2
clone_size: many
cdr3_aa: CASSVSSGVTDTQYF

d_call: TRBD1
j_call: TRBJ1-5
v_call: TRBV12-3/TRBV12-4
clone_size: many
cdr3_aa: CASRPDRGGLSNQPQHF

d_call: -
j_call: TRBJ1-1
v_call: TRBV28
clone_size: many
cdr3_aa: CASRDPGRLSEAFF

d_call: -
j_call: TRBJ1-1
v_call: TRBV29-1
clone_size: many
cdr3_aa: CSVAPGAGDTEAFF

d_call: -
j_call: TRBJ1-1
v_call: TRBV20-1
clone_size: many
cdr3_aa: CSANSAGDTEAFF

d_call: TRBD1
j_call: TRBJ1-1
v_call: TRBV5-1
clone_size: many
cdr3_aa: CASTWTGAIDTEAFF